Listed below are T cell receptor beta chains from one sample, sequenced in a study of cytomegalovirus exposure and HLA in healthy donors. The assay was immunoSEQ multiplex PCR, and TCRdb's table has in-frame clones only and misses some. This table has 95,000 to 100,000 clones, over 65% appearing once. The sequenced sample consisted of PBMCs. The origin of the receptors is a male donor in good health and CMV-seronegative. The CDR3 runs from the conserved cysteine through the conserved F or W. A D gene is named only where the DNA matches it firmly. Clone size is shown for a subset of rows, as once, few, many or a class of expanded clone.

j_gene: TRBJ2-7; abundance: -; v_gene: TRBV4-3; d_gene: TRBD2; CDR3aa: CASSPGLAGGEYDEQYF; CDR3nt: TGCGCCAGCAGCCCGGGACTAGCGGGAGGGGAGTACGACGAGCAGTACTTC
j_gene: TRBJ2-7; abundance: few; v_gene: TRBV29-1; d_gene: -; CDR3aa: CSVAGLADSYEQYF; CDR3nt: TGCAGCGTTGCTGGACTCGCGGACTCCTACGAGCAGTACTTC
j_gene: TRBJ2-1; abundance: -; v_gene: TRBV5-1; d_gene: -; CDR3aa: CASSLPTSGSRRFHEQFF; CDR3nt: TGCGCCAGCAGCTTACCTACCTCCGGGTCCCGCCGGTTCCATGAGCAGTTCTTC
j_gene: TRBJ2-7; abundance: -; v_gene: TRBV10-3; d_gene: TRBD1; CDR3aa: CAISGRQGIIPYEQYF; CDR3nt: TGTGCCATCAGTGGACGACAGGGTATAATCCCCTACGAGCAGTACTTC
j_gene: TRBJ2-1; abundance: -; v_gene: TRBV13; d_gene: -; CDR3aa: CASSSKEKIRLGGSYNEQFF; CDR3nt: TGTGCCAGCAGCTCTAAAGAAAAAATCCGACTAGGAGGCTCCTACAATGAGCAGTTCTTC
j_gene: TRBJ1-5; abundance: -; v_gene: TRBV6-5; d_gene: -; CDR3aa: CASSYRGSNQPQHF; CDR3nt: TGTGCCAGCAGTTACCGGGGGAGCAATCAGCCCCAGCATTTT
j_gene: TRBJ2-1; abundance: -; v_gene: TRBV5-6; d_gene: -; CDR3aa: CASSSGSGHVSYNEQFF; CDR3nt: TGTGCCAGCAGCTCGGGGTCGGGCCATGTCTCCTACAATGAGCAGTTCTTC
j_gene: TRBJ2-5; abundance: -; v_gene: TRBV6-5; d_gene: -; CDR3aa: CASSYVTAYQETQYF; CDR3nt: TGTGCCAGCAGTTACGTGACTGCGTACCAAGAGACCCAGTACTTC
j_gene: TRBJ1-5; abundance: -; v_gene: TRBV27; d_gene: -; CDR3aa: CASSNANYQPQHF; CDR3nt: TGTGCCAGTTCGAACGCCAACTATCAGCCCCAGCATTTT
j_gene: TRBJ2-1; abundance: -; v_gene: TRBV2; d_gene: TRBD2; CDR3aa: CASSYSGLAGVYNEQFF; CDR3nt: TGTGCCAGCAGTTATTCGGGACTAGCGGGAGTCTACAATGAGCAGTTCTTC
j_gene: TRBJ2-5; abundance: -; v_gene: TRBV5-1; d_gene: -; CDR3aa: CASSLYEIGALMETQYF; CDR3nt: TGCGCCAGCAGCTTATACGAAATAGGAGCCCTAATGGAGACCCAGTACTTC
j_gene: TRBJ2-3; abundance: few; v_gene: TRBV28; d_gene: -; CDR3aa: CASSFRRDTQYF; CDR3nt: TGTGCCAGCAGTTTTCGGCGGGATACGCAGTATTTT
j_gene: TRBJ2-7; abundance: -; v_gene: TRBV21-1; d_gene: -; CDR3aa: CASSKGQYYEQYF; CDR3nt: TGTGCCAGCAGCAAAGGACAGTACTACGAGCAGTACTTC
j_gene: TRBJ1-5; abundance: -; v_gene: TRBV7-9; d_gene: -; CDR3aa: CASSLGLGSNQPQHF; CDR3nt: TGTGCCAGCAGCTTAGGACTCGGGAGCAATCAGCCCCAGCATTTT
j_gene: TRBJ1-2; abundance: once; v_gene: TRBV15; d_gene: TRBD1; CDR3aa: CATSRGEGARNNYGYTF; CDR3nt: TGTGCCACCAGCCGGGGCGAGGGGGCGCGAAACAACTATGGCTACACCTTC
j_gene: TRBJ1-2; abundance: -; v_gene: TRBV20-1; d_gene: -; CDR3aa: CSAQYYGYTF; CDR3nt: TGCAGTGCCCAATACTATGGCTACACCTTC
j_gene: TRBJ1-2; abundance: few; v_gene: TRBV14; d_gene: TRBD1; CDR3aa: CASSQDFSGGGNYGYTF; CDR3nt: TGTGCCAGCAGCCAAGATTTCTCAGGGGGTGGAAACTATGGCTACACCTTC
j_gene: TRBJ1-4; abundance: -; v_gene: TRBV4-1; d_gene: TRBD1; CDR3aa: CASSPDRVSEKLFF; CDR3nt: TGCGCCAGCAGCCCGGACAGGGTTTCGGAAAAACTGTTTTTT
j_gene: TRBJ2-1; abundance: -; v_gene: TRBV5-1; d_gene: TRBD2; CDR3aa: CASSEPGTSLEQFF; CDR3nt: TGCGCCAGCAGCGAGCCCGGGACTAGCCTTGAGCAGTTCTTC
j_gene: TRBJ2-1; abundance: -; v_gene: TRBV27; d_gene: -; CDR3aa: CASSLSTYNEQFF; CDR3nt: TGTGCCAGCAGTTTAAGCACTTACAATGAGCAGTTCTTC
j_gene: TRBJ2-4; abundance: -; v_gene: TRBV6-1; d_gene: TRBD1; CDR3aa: CASGQGAKNIQYF; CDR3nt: TGTGCCAGCGGACAGGGCGCTAAAAACATTCAGTACTTC
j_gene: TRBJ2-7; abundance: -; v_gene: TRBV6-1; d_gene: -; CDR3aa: CASSESGGIYEQYF; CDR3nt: TGTGCCAGCAGTGAAAGCGGCGGGATCTACGAGCAGTACTTC
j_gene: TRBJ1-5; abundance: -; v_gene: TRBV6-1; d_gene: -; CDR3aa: CASGQFYQPQHF; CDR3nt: TGTGCCTCTGGACAGTTTTATCAGCCCCAGCATTTT
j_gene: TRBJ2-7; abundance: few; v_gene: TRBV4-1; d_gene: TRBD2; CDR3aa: CASSQDLYLLADRYF; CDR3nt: TGCGCCAGCAGCCAAGATTTGTACCTGCTAGCGGATAGGTACTTC
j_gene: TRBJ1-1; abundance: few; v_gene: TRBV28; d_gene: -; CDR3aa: CASTGVTEAFF; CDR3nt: TGTGCCAGCACGGGGGTTACTGAAGCTTTCTTT
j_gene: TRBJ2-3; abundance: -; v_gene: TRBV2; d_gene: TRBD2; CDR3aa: CASSRLAARDTQYF; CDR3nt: TGTGCCAGCAGCCGACTAGCCGCCAGAGATACGCAGTATTTT
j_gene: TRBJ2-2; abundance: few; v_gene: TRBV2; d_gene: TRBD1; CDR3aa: CASTPGTDLTGELFF; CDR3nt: TGTGCCAGCACTCCTGGGACAGACCTCACCGGGGAGCTGTTTTTT
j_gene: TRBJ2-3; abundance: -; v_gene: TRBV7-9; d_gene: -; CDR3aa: CASSLGGSPDTQYF; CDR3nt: TGTGCCAGCAGCTTAGGAGGGAGTCCAGATACGCAGTATTTT
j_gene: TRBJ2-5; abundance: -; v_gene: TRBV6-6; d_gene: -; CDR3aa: CASSYKQVQETQYF; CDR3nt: TGTGCCAGCAGTTACAAACAGGTTCAAGAGACCCAGTACTTC
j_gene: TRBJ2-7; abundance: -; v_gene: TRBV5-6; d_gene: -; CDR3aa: CASSSQRPGEQYF; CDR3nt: TGTGCCAGCAGCTCACAGCGGCCGGGGGAGCAGTACTTC
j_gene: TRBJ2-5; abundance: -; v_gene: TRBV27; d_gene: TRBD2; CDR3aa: CASSAGTSGQETQYF; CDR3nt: TGTGCCAGCAGTGCCGGGACTAGCGGACAAGAGACCCAGTACTTC
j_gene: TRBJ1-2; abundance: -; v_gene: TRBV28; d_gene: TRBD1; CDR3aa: CASSFQPGQGYMGYTF; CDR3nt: TGTGCCAGCAGTTTTCAACCGGGACAGGGTTATATGGGCTACACCTTC
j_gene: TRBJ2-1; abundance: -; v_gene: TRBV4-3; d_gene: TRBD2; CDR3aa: CASSQDLLANYNEQFF; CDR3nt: TGCGCCAGCAGCCAAGATCTACTAGCGAATTACAATGAGCAGTTCTTC
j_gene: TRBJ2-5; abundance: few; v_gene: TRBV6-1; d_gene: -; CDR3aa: CASSESGRQETQYF; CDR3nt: TGTGCCAGCAGTGAATCGGGAAGGCAAGAGACCCAGTACTTC
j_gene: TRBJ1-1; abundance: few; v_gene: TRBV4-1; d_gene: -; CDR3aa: CASSQVEGALQAFF; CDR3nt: TGCGCCAGCAGCCAAGTAGAAGGAGCGCTTCAAGCTTTCTTT
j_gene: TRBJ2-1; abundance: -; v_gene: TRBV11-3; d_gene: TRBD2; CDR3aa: CASSQGLGSYNEQFF; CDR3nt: TGTGCCAGCAGCCAAGGACTAGGGTCCTACAATGAGCAGTTCTTC
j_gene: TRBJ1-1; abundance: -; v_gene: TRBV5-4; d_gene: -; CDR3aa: CASSLVGGLRGGTEAFF; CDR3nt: TGTGCCAGCAGCTTGGTGGGGGGGCTCAGAGGCGGCACTGAAGCTTTCTTT
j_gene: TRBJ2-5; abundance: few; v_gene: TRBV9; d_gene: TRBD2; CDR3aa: CASSVVAGGPETQYF; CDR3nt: TGTGCCAGCAGCGTAGTAGCGGGAGGGCCAGAGACCCAGTACTTC
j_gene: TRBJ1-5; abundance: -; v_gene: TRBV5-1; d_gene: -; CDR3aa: CASGSDWDQPQHF; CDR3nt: TGCGCCAGCGGGTCGGACTGGGATCAGCCCCAGCATTTT
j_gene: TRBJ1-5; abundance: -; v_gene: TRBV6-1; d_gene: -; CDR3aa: CASSDRGRGSNQPQHF; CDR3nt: TGTGCCAGCAGTGACCGGGGCAGGGGTTCCAATCAGCCCCAGCATTTT
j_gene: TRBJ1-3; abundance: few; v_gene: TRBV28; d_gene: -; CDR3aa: CASHRTGPGNTIYF; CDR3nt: TGTGCCAGCCATCGAACAGGGCCGGGAAACACCATATATTTT